Below, 5 T cell receptor beta chains from the same sample are listed, as sequenced in a study of cytomegalovirus exposure and HLA in healthy donors. Use of 60 Vbeta and 13 Jbeta primers characterized the PCR. The assay was immunoSEQ multiplex PCR, and TCRdb's table has in-frame clones only and misses some. Found here are 120,000 or so clones, approximately 17% of them singletons; the top ten hold approximately 2.9%. Sequencing input: PBMCs. These TCRs come from a female donor in good health and CMV-seropositive.

The V gene is TRBV7-8, the J gene TRBJ1-2; D is perhaps TRBD1 (6 bases). V lost 1 base and J lost 1, with 7 bases in between. The CDR3 runs to 14 residues. CDR1 SGHVS and CDR2 FQNEAQ come from the germline V gene. CDR3 bases: TGTGCCAGCAGCTTAGGGGGGCTTAACTATGGCTACACCTTC. Its protein is CASSLGGLNYGYTF.

This clone has only a few counts. V gene TRBV2 combines with J gene TRBJ1-4; 7 nucleotides agree with TRBD1. After removal of 7 bases from V and 5 bases from J, the junction contained 7 bases not matched to a gene. Germline CDR1 SNHLY, CDR2 FYNNEI. The CDR3 spans 14 residues. The CDR3 DNA is TGTGCCAGCAAGGTGGGGACAGAAAATGAAAAACTGTTTTTT. As protein: CASKVGTENEKLFF.

The chain joins TRBV18 to TRBJ2-3, with D perhaps matching TRBD1 (6 bases). The germline V gene encodes CDR1 KGHSH and CDR2 LQKENI. This CDR3 comprises 18 residues. Deletions cut 0 bases from V and 1 base from J, with 17 bases between. The CDR3 DNA sequence: TGTGCCAGCTCACCACCGAGTCAGAGAGGGGGAGGCACAGATACGCAGTATTTT. Amino acids: CASSPPSQRGGGTDTQYF.

The chain uses TRBV27 and TRBJ2-3; 12 bases are shared with TRBD1. V lost 3 bases to trimming and J lost 3 bases; unmatched junction nucleotides: 4. CDR3 length equals 16 residues. The germline V gene has CDR1 MNHEY and CDR2 SMNVEV (reference sequence). DNA for the CDR3: TGTGCCAGCAGTTTCCCGGGACAGGGGGCGACAGATACGCAGTATTTT. The encoded protein is CASSFPGQGATDTQYF.

This chain connects TRBV9 to TRBJ1-1; 7 bases line up with TRBD1. Germline values: CDR1 SGDLS, CDR2 YYNGEE. CDR3 length: 14 amino acids. The V and J ends lost 0 bases and 6 bases, in that order; junction bases with no gene match: 5. CDR3 nucleotide sequence: TGTGCCAGCAGCGTAGTAGTCCAGGGGGCTGAAGCTTTCTTT. Protein product: CASSVVVQGAEAFF.